One and the same sample provided the 12 T cell receptor beta chains below, sequenced in a study of blood T cell repertoires in COVID-19. Repertoires were generated with immunoSEQ multiplex PCR, while TCRdb's copy carries only in-frame clones and drops some. The sample yields 150,000 to 200,000 clones, 82% seen once. Source material: peripheral blood. Receptors originate from a woman aged 80 or older with active or convalescent COVID-19.

The V gene is TRBV11-2, the J gene TRBJ2-1; TRBD2 matches at 11 bases. There are 16 residues in the CDR3. The germline V gene encodes CDR1 SGHAT and CDR2 FQNNGV. Losses at the gene ends were 4 bases for V and 2 bases for J; bases not matched to a gene: 4. The CDR3 reads CASSSLSGRAYNEQFF. The CDR3 DNA reads TGTGCCAGCAGCTCCCTTAGCGGGAGGGCCTACAATGAGCAGTTCTTC. The full variable domain, completed using reference TRBV11-2 and TRBJ2-1, is EAGVAQSPRYKIIEKRQSVAFWCNPISGHATLYWYQQILGQGPKLLIQFQNNGVVDDSQLPKDRFSAERLKGVDSTLKIQPAKLEDSAVYLCASSSLSGRAYNEQFFGPGTRLTVL.

This clone was found a few times. The V gene is TRBV19, the J gene TRBJ1-1; no clear D gene. Germline CDR1 LNHDA, CDR2 SQIVND (reference sequence). Trimming took 9 bases from V and 3 from J, leaving 11 bases between them. The CDR3 totals 12 residues. The CDR3 bases are TGTGCCAGCCGGAGGTGGGACACTGAAGCTTTCTTT. It yields the protein CASRRWDTEAFF.

The chain links TRBV28 to TRBJ1-1; 9 bases agree with TRBD1. Germline assignment: CDR1 MDHEN and CDR2 SYDVKM. The CDR3 loop spans 15 amino acids. Trimming cost V 5 bases and J 2 bases; bases outside gene matches: 6. In nucleotides, the CDR3 is TGTGCCAGCAGTACTCCGGGACAGGGAAACACTGAAGCTTTCTTT. It is translated as CASSTPGQGNTEAFF.

This rearrangement joins TRBV7-8 to TRBJ2-7; the D gene is possibly TRBD2 (5 bases). This CDR3 contains 15 residues. Germline V gives CDR1 SGHVS, CDR2 FQNEAQ. V was clipped by 5 bases and J by 4 bases, with 18 bases between them. DNA for the CDR3: TGTGCCAGCAGCCTCCCGACTATAAACCGTTACGAGCAGTACTTC. Protein sequence: CASSLPTINRYEQYF. Full variable domain (rest looked up from reference TRBV7-8 and TRBJ2-7): GAGVSQSPRYKVAKRGQDVALRCDPISGHVSLFWYQQALGQGPEFLTYFQNEAQLDKSGLPSDRFFAERPEGSVSTLKIQRTQQEDSAVYLCASSLPTINRYEQYFGPGTRLTVT.

Here the CDR3 reads CATGSIGQGDQETQYF. The CDR3 bases are TGTGCCACCGGATCTATCGGCCAGGGGGACCAAGAGACCCAGTACTTC. The genes are TRBV24-1 and TRBJ2-5, with 7 bases that match TRBD1. This CDR3 contains 16 residues. The junction had 12 bases not matched to a gene; V was cut back by 9 bases and J by 0 bases. CDR1 is KGHDR, CDR2 SFDVKD, per germline.

V gene TRBV19 combines with J gene TRBJ1-5, with unresolved D. CDR1 and CDR2 (germline): LNHDA, SQIVND (reference sequence). The CDR3 totals 13 residues. V lost 2 bases and J lost 9, with 11 bases in between. CDR3 region: CASSILADGPQHF. In DNA form, the CDR3 reads TGTGCCAGTAGTATATTGGCAGATGGGCCCCAGCATTTT.

This clone appeared once. The V gene is TRBV28, the J gene TRBJ1-4; 10 bases are a match to TRBD1. Trimming at V came to 4 bases and at J to 8 bases, leaving 10 bases not matched to a gene. Germline V gives CDR1 MDHEN, CDR2 SYDVKM. This CDR3 comprises 16 residues. Written as DNA, the CDR3 is TGTGCCAGCAGTTCTGACGGACAGGGGGAAAGGGAAAAACTGTTTTTT. It translates to CASSSDGQGEREKLFF.

The CDR3 DNA reads TGTGCCAGCAGCCAAGGTGGACAGACCTTCTATGGCTACACCTTC. It codes for CASSQGGQTFYGYTF. The chain links TRBV4-2 to TRBJ1-2, with a possible D match to TRBD1 (6 bases). In germline, CDR1 is LGHNA, CDR2 YNFKEQ. The CDR3 covers 15 residues. The V gene lost 1 base and the J gene lost 4 bases, with 13 bases spanning the gap.

The chain couples TRBV6-5 to TRBJ2-7; 7 nucleotides align to TRBD2. The CDR3 extends over 14 amino acids. The germline CDR1 and CDR2 sequences are MNHEY and SVGAGI. The V and J ends lost 5 bases and 3 bases, in that order; junction bases with no gene match: 7. The CDR3 DNA is TGTGCCAGCAGTCGACTAGCAAGTGACTACGAGCAGTACTTC. Its protein product is CASSRLASDYEQYF.

The CDR3 coding sequence is TGTGCCAGCAGTCGACAGGGTGGGGTGTGGGCTTTCTTT. It codes for CASSRQGGVWAFF. This chain connects TRBV6-5 to TRBJ1-1, with 7 bases identical to TRBD1. This CDR3 region has 13 residues. V lost 5 bases, J lost 11 bases, and 11 bases stayed unmatched. Germline V gene data show CDR1 as MNHEY and CDR2 as SVGAGI.

The J gene is TRBJ2-1, the V gene TRBV9, with D tentatively TRBD2 (5 bases). V was trimmed by 6 bases and J by 10 bases, leaving 20 bases between them. Germline V gene sequence: CDR1 SGDLS, CDR2 YYNGEE. The CDR3 spans 14 residues. The CDR3 region is CASKKNIGVREQFF. The CDR3 nucleotides are TGTGCCAGCAAGAAAAACATCGGGGTGCGCGAGCAGTTCTTC.

V and J are TRBV9 and TRBJ1-3; D not resolved. The CDR3 is 14 residues long. Trimming pared 3 bases from V and 4 bases from J, leaving 11 bases between. Germline assignment: CDR1 SGDLS and CDR2 YYNGEE. CDR3 bases: TGTGCCAGCAGCGGCGGGGTCGGCGGAAACACCATATATTTT. Amino acids: CASSGGVGGNTIYF.